Given below is one T cell receptor (beta chain) in context. Antigen specificity is unknown. TCRdb redid the calling of the reads with MiXCR, one entry per CDR3 protein. This sample has 700,000 to 850,000 distinct CDR3 sequences, with around a third found just once. This CDR3 is 15 amino acids long. CDR1 and CDR2 (germline): MDHEN, SYDVKM. Losses at the gene ends were 2 bases for V and 5 bases for J; bases not matched to a gene: 5. The source of the sample is a study of T cell repertoires in cytomegalovirus infection. Study conclusions and caveats: Cumulated frequencies of public TCR beta families served to identify carriers of CMV plus the relevant HLA.

The source is a human donor in good health (CMV status not recorded). Some clones in this sample may be carry-over from other donors' samples. This chain joins TRBV28 and TRBJ1-5; 8 bases match TRBD1. The input for sequencing was cultured CD8+ T cells from PBMCs, taken from culture after CMV antigen stimulation. The CDR3 sequence is CASSLVAGGDQPQHF. Written as DNA, the CDR3 is TGTGCCAGCAGTTTAGTTGCAGGGGGCGATCAGCCCCAGCATTTT.